The sequence of this T cell receptor beta chain was determined in a study of cytomegalovirus exposure and HLA in healthy donors. Remarks on this clone: Its matching antigen is unknown.

Study-level findings and limits: There were some public TCRs occurring in many donors, but most TCR sequences were rare. Follow-up analysis later connected one missense variant in DCLRE1C with trimming of TCR beta V- and J-genes.

Trimming at V came to 6 bases and at J to 2 bases, leaving 7 bases not matched to a gene. The CDR3 loop spans 15 amino acids. Germline V CDR1 and CDR2: MNHNS, SASEGT. PCR primers comprised 60 Vbeta and 13 Jbeta primers. TCRdb's table, derived via immunoSEQ multiplex PCR, lists solely in-frame clones and lacks some. The table lists 100,000 to 150,000 clones, about four fifths of them singletons. Source material: PBMCs. The V and J genes are TRBV6-1 and TRBJ2-7; 10 bases are shared with TRBD2. The TCR comes from a male donor in good health and CMV-seropositive. CDR3 DNA: TGTGCCAGCAGCCCTAGCGGGAGTTTCCCCTACGAGCAGTACTTC. Its protein product is CASSPSGSFPYEQYF.